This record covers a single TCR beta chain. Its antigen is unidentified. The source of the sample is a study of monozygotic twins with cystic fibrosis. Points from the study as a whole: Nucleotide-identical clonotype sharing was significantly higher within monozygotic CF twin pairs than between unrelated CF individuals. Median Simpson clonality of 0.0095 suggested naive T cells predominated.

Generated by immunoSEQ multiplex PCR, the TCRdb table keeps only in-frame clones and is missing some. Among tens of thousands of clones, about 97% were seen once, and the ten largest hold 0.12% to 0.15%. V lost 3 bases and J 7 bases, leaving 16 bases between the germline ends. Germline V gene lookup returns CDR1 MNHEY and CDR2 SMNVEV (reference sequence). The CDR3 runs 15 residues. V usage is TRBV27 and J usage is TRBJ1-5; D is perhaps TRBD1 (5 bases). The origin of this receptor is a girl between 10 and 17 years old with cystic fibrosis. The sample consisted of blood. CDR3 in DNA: TGTGCCAGCAGTTTTTCGAGGGGATCGGGGCAGCCCCAGCATTTT. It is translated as CASSFSRGSGQPQHF.